This T cell receptor (beta chain) was identified in a study of identical twins (dated by TCRdb to 2015 to 2016). Broadly, across the study: The study deep-sequenced TCR alpha and beta repertoires from monozygotic twins, unrelated adults of various ages and cord blood to test whether fetal clonotypes persist. To rule out contamination, the twin experiments were replicated at different times with different library preparation protocols.

The investigation overall reported the following: Out-of-frame TCR alpha sharing in monozygotic twins was systematically underestimated by recombination models, whereas sharing between unrelated individuals was in agreement with the recombination models. Because the same donors could not be followed over many years, the conclusions relied on cross-sectional statistical analysis. The excess sharing between twins in beta out-of-frame sequences was weaker because fewer shared sequences reduced the signal-to-noise ratio. Zero-insertion analyses could be partly confounded by invariant T cells such as MAIT and iNKT, though diverse VJ usage argued against such confounding for most clonotypes. Abundant cord blood beta clonotypes had fewer insertions, young adult naive repertoires showed a similar but weaker trend, and memory repertoires showed no such trend. Compared with coincidental sharing between unrelated individuals, out-of-frame TCR alpha sequences shared between twins showed an excess of sequences with low generation probability.

This clonotype was found many times. What antigen it recognizes has not been identified. It has no much larger one-base neighbor in the sample; base qualities were not kept. Receptor amplification or capture employed 5' RACE. For sequencing, an Illumina HiSeq 2000 was employed. Template switching added a universal primer binding site, and the final cDNA carried a unique molecular identifier that allowed TCR cDNA molecules to be counted accurately. Specific primers in the conserved constant-segment region were used to synthesize first-strand cDNA for TCR alpha and beta chains. To control for contamination, every cDNA library was double barcoded, receiving both a SMART-Mk sample barcode and Illumina barcodes. TruSeq adapter sequences and Illumina sample barcodes were added in two successive PCR steps. The TCR alpha and beta cDNA libraries were sequenced on the Illumina HiSeq platform using custom primers. The paper's processing steps were these. MiGEC processed the raw reads to extract unique molecular identifiers, while MiXCR was used to determine the CDR3 positions. For each individual, recombination models were inferred using an EM algorithm with the repgenHMM and IGoR tools. The tcR package in R was used for shared clonotype analysis, with sharing normalized by the product of cloneset sizes. To study raw recombination without the effects of thymic and clonal selection, out-of-frame nonproductive sequences were analyzed. TCRdb applied fastp at Q25 and MiXCR to the public reads, then kept only in-frame beta chains. Every distinct CDR3 protein forms one entry, paired with its most common genes and DNA. V and J calls and clone size were set by TCRdb, not the authors. Present in this sample are roughly 750,000 distinct CDR3 sequences, 20% to 25% of which were seen just once. The ten largest clones capture about 4.3% of the sample.

Only healthy Caucasian donors were included. Three pairs of female monozygotic twins, all aged about 18 to 30 years, were included in the twin cohort. Peripheral blood mononuclear cells were the source from which RNA for the TCR libraries was isolated. These data also featured in a second study, about T cells expressing NK-cell markers. Per that second paper: Three sorted T-cell subsets (CD3+CD56+NKG2C+, CD3+CD56+NKG2C- and CD3+CD56-NKG2C+) from 8 or 9 donors had their TCR beta-chain repertoires profiled. Of the eight sequenced donors, seven were found to be HCMV-seropositive and one was found to be HCMV-seronegative. To restrict sorting to alphabetaTCR-expressing T cells, an anti-gammadeltaTCR antibody was added in several experiments. For 5 or 6 donors, the dominant CD3+CD56+NKG2C+ clonotypes were among the top 10 CD8+ clonotypes and accounted for roughly 1.0-7.5% of CD8+ T cells. Those dominant clonotypes were again the most abundant among CD3+CD56-NKG2C+ cells in a handful of donors, at about 25-65%. Whether the expanded NKG2C-expressing T cell clones were specific for HCMV antigens remained unclear. The study sequenced eight donors, all healthy volunteers chosen at random: three men and five women. A commercial ELISA kit detecting HCMV-specific IgG in serum was used to determine HCMV serostatus. For a handful of donors, bulk peripheral blood T-cell repertoires were also sequenced from unsorted PBMC. MIGEC handled demultiplexing of the reads and grouping by UMI, while MiTCR was used to assemble and quantify clonotypes. To exclude erroneous sequences, only TCR cDNA sequences supported by at least two reads were retained. The tcR package was used for downstream repertoire analysis, and clonotypes were matched across fractions by CDR3 nucleotide sequence plus V segment. VDJmatch was used to annotate antigen specificity against VDJdb, with one amino acid substitution in CDR3 allowed.

The TCR sequence derives from a woman younger than 30 in good health. Sample: PBMCs.

The nucleotide sequence reads as follows: TGCAGTGCTCCCGGCTCGGAAAGCTACGAGCAGTACTTC. Translated, it reads CSAPGSESYEQYF. Recombination joined TRBV20-1 with TRBJ2-7; a confident D gene designation cannot be given. From its cysteine to its phenylalanine, the CDR3 spans 13 amino acids. This entry keeps only the CDR3 DNA: 39 bases, framed from base 1. From a lookup of the germline V gene (reference sequence), CDR1 and CDR2 are DFQATT and SNEGSKA. Deletion took 5 bases off V and 3 bases off J, with a span of 14 bases between the germline ends.